The entry below gives a single T cell receptor (beta chain) sequence along with its context. Germline CDR1 reads SGHTA; CDR2 reads FQGNSA. The CDR3 loop spans 16 amino acids. Deletions cut 5 bases from V and 3 bases from J, with 19 bases between. Vbeta (60) and Jbeta (13) primers were used in the PCR. Clones were sequenced by immunoSEQ multiplex PCR, and TCRdb holds only the in-frame ones, with some missing. The profile shows 150,000 to 200,000 clones, roughly 80% of them singletons. This entry belongs to a study of cytomegalovirus exposure and HLA in healthy donors. This chain connects TRBV7-2 to TRBJ2-5, with D possibly being TRBD2 (7 bases). The sequenced sample consisted of PBMCs. This TCR came from a woman under 30 in good health and CMV-seronegative. Here the CDR3 reads CASSRVTGRGKETQYF. CDR3 bases: TGTGCCAGCAGCCGAGTAACAGGGAGGGGAAAAGAGACCCAGTACTTC.